This entry is about one T cell receptor (beta chain). The antigen remains undetermined. These data originate in a study of cytomegalovirus exposure and HLA in healthy donors. Regarding the study as a whole: Clonal expansion, a later analysis showed, was greater in HLA-associated TCR beta chains than in equally common others. In a later analysis, a genetic analysis reported fewer productive-TCR N-insertions in an Asian-associated ancestry cluster than the cohort average. The majority of CMV-associated TCR beta chains were reported as apparently HLA-restricted in a later analysis.

A multiplex PCR was run with 60 Vbeta primers and 13 Jbeta primers. Original handling: Roughly 10 million shared chains were among some 75 million unique TCR beta chains counted in a later analysis. Profiling relied on immunoSEQ multiplex PCR, and the TCRdb table lists in-frame clones only, not all of them. The V and J calls and clone size are taken from that table; D and trimming were inferred from the DNA. The repertoire holds around 220,000 clones, with 75% to 85% as singletons. This CDR3 is 15 amino acids long. Germline CDR1 and CDR2: SEHNR and FQNEAQ (reference sequence). V lost 5 bases to trimming and J lost 0 bases; unmatched junction nucleotides: 5.

The V and J genes are TRBV7-9 and TRBJ1-1, with TRBD1 matching 8 bases. Sample: PBMCs. The clonotype comes from a girl between 5 and 17 years old in good health and CMV-seronegative. CDR3 nucleotide sequence: TGTGCCAGCAGCCTCGGGACAGGCATGAACACTGAAGCTTTCTTT. Translated, it gives CASSLGTGMNTEAFF.